Below are 14 T cell receptor beta chains sequenced from a single sample in a study of blood T cells in healthy people across ages. The authors ran a second PCR of 7 to 11 cycles using a sample-barcoded 5' primer and a J-beta primer mix. TCRdb recomputed calls from the 5' RACE reads with MiXCR, one row per CDR3 protein. The sample shows fewer than 950,000 distinct CDR3 sequences, around 36% of them seen only once. Sequenced: blood. The source is a man aged 18-30 years in good health.

About this clonotype itself: A junction end diverges from the germline sequence, so it may reflect a read error. This chain joins TRBV20-1 and TRBJ2-1; possible D gene TRBD2, 5 bases. The CDR3 is 15 residues long. CDR1 is DFQATT and CDR2 is SNEGSKA in the germline V gene (reference sequence). CDR3 coding DNA: TGCAGTACTAGAGATCAAGATAGGGCAGACAATGAGCAGTTCTTC. Amino acids: CSTRDQDRADNEQFF.

This clonotype was counted a few times. The chain couples TRBV2 to TRBJ2-3; D could derive from TRBD1 or TRBD2 (6 bases each). V was clipped by 7 bases and J by 2 bases, with 19 bases between them. Germline V gene data show CDR1 as SNHLY and CDR2 as FYNNEI. This CDR3 contains 16 residues. CDR3 coding DNA: TGTGCCAGCATCACCCGAACGGGGGCCGACACAGATACGCAGTATTTT. This codes for CASITRTGADTDTQYF.

A few counts support this clonotype. The rearrangement joins TRBV5-1 to TRBJ1-1, with 8 bases that match TRBD1. Germline CDR1 is SGHRS and CDR2 is YFSETQ. The trim removed 4 bases at V and 3 bases at J, leaving 8 bases unmatched. The CDR3 loop spans 15 amino acids. As DNA, the CDR3 is TGCGCCAGCAGCCCCGGACAGGGTGGGCACACTGAAGCTTTCTTT. Amino acids: CASSPGQGGHTEAFF.

This clonotype was observed a few times. The chain recombines TRBV7-2 with TRBJ2-5; the D gene is possibly TRBD1 (5 bases). Germline CDR1 SGHTA, CDR2 FQGNSA. The CDR3 extends over 15 amino acids. V was trimmed by 4 bases and J by 3 bases, leaving 15 bases between them. In nucleotides, the CDR3 is TGTGCCAGCAGCTCGATAGCAGGGCGAGAAGAGACCCAGTACTTC. Translated: CASSSIAGREETQYF.

This clonotype was seen only a few times. The rearrangement joins TRBV20-1 to TRBJ2-1; 8 nucleotides match TRBD2. Trimming took 4 bases from V and 7 from J; bases not matched to a gene: 12. Germline CDR1 reads DFQATT; CDR2 reads SNEGSKA (reference sequence). CDR3 size: 15 residues. The CDR3 region is CSATSAGGLGNEQFF. CDR3 in DNA: TGCAGTGCTACCTCTGCGGGGGGTTTAGGGAATGAGCAGTTCTTC.

This clonotype was recorded a few times. The CDR3 region has the DNA TGTGCCAGCAGCGCACAGGGAAGCTCCTACAATGAGCAGTTCTTC. Protein: CASSAQGSSYNEQFF. This chain links TRBV9 with TRBJ2-1; D possibly corresponds to TRBD1 (6 bases). Germline CDR1 and CDR2: SGDLS and YYNGEE. The CDR3 sequence is 15 residues long. The germline V and J ends were trimmed by 3 bases and 0 bases, with 10 bases remaining between them.

This clonotype was counted a few times. The chain recombines TRBV7-9 with TRBJ2-1, with D possibly called TRBD1 or TRBD2 (5 bases each). V lost 2 bases, J lost 6 bases, and 17 bases lay in between. The CDR3 spans 16 residues. Germline V CDR1 and CDR2: SEHNR, FQNEAQ (reference sequence). CDR3 coding DNA: TGTGCCAGCAGCTTACCGGGGCAGGAGCTATTCAATGAGCAGTTCTTC. Translated, it gives CASSLPGQELFNEQFF.

Only one count was recorded for this clonotype. Possible read error: a much larger clone is one base away. This chain uses TRBV20-1 with TRBJ2-1, with D possibly being TRBD2 (5 bases). The J call could be wrong; TRBJ2-7 is a better fit for the DNA end. CDR1 and CDR2 from the germline V gene are DFQATT and SNEGSKA (reference sequence). The CDR3 covers 15 residues. The CDR3 nucleotides are TGCAGTGCCCTGAGGGCCTCCGCCCCCAACAATGAGCAGTACTTC. Protein: CSALRASAPNNEQYF.

In this sample, this clonotype turned up once. The junction differs from germline at one of its ends, possibly a read error. V usage is TRBV7-9 and J usage is TRBJ2-1; D perhaps matches TRBD1 (6 bases). Germline V gene sequence: CDR1 SEHNR, CDR2 FQNEAQ (reference sequence). This CDR3 spans 15 amino acids. DNA of the CDR3: TGTGTCAGCAGCTTAGTGGGCAGGGGTTACAATGAGCAGTTCTTC. This encodes CVSSLVGRGYNEQFF.

This clonotype was recorded many times. The chain couples TRBV5-5 to TRBJ2-1; TRBD2 matches 7 bases. V dropped 10 bases and J dropped 0; count of bases not matched to a gene: 10. CDR1 and CDR2 from the germline V gene are SGHKS and YYEKEE (reference sequence). The CDR3 consists of 15 residues. The DNA of the CDR3 is TGTGCCGGGCGTAGCGGGTTTAGCTCCTACAATGAGCAGTTCTTC. It yields the protein CAGRSGFSSYNEQFF. Complete variable domain (other parts from reference TRBV5-5 and TRBJ2-1): DAGVTQSPTHLIKTRGQQVTLRCSPISGHKSVSWYQQVLGQGPQFIFQYYEKEERGRGNFPDRFSARQFPNYSSELNVNALLLGDSALYLCAGRSGFSSYNEQFFGPGTRLTVL.

This clonotype was observed a few times. The chain couples TRBV6-2 or TRBV6-3 to TRBJ1-5; TRBD1 matches at 8 bases. Germline V lookup: CDR1 MNHEY, CDR2 SVGEGT. CDR3 size: 18 residues. Trimming cost V 5 bases and J 0 bases; bases outside gene matches: 12. The CDR3, as DNA: TGTGCCAGCAGTCTGGACAGGGTCATGTCGTATAGCAATCAGCCCCAGCATTTT. Its protein is CASSLDRVMSYSNQPQHF.

This clonotype occurred many times. This chain connects TRBV12-3 or TRBV12-4 to TRBJ2-3, with D uncertain. Between the trimmed V and J ends, which lost 5 bases and 4 bases, there was a span of 10 bases. This CDR3 spans 13 amino acids. The CDR3 protein is CASSLGFSDTQYF. The DNA for the CDR3 is TGTGCCAGCAGTCTCGGGTTTTCAGATACGCAGTATTTT.

The chain carries TRBV29-1 and TRBJ1-2; D gene ambiguous. CDR1 is SQVTM and CDR2 is ANQGSEA in the germline V gene. The CDR3 runs 10 residues. Trimming cost V 1 base and J 8 bases, with 5 bases left between them. CDR3 DNA: TGCAGCGTTGAAGGTGGCGGCTACACCTTC. Its protein product is CSVEGGGYTF.

The chain is built from TRBV4-1 and TRBJ2-2, with 9 nucleotides matching TRBD1. Germline CDR1 and CDR2: MGHRA and YSYEKL. V dropped 2 bases and J dropped 6; count of bases not matched to a gene: 4. CDR3 size: 15 residues. This chain's CDR3 is CASSQTGGASGELFF. The CDR3 DNA follows: TGCGCCAGCAGCCAAACAGGGGGCGCCTCCGGGGAGCTGTTTTTT.